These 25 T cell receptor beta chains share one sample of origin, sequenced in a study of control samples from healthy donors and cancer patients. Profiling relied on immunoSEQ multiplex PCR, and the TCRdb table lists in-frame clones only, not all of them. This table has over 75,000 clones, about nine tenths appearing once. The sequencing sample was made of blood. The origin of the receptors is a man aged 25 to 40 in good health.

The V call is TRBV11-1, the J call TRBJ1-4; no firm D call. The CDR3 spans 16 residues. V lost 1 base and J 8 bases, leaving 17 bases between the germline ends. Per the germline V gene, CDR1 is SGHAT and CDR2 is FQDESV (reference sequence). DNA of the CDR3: TGTGCCAGCAGCTTAGGTCTTGGACCACGGGAAGAAAAACTGTTTTTT. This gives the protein CASSLGLGPREEKLFF.

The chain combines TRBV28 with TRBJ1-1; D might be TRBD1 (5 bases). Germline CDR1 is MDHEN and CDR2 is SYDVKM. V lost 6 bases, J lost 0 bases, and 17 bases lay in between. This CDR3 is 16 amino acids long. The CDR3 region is CASRISRAGMNTEAFF. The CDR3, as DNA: TGTGCCAGCAGGATTTCCAGGGCGGGGATGAACACTGAAGCTTTCTTT.

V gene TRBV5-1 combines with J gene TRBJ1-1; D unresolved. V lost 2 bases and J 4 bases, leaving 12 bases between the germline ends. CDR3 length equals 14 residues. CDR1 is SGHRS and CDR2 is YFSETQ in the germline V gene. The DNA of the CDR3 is TGCGCCAGCAGCTTCGGGGAAAGCGGCACTGAAGCTTTCTTT. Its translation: CASSFGESGTEAFF.

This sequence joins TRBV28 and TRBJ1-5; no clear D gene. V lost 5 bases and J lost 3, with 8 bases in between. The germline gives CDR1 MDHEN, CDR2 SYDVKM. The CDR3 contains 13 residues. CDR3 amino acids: CASSPSDNQPQHF. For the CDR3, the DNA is TGTGCCAGCAGTCCGAGCGACAATCAGCCCCAGCATTTT.

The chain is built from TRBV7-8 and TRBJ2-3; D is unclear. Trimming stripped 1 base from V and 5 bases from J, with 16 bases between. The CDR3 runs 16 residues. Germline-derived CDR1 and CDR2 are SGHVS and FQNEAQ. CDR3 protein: CASSLGARRIKDTQYF. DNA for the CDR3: TGTGCCAGCAGCTTAGGGGCTAGAAGGATTAAAGATACGCAGTATTTT.

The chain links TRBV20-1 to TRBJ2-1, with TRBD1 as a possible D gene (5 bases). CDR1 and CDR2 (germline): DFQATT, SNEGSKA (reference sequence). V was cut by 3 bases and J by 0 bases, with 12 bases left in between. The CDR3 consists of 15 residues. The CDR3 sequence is CSASDSDSSYNEQFF. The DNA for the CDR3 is TGCAGTGCTAGTGACAGCGATAGCTCCTACAATGAGCAGTTCTTC.

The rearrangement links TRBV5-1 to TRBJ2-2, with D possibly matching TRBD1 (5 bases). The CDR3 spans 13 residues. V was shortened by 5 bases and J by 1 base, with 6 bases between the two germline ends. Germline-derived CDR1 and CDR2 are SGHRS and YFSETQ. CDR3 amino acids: CASSRGNTGELFF. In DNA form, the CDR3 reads TGCGCCAGCAGTAGGGGGAACACCGGGGAGCTGTTTTTT.

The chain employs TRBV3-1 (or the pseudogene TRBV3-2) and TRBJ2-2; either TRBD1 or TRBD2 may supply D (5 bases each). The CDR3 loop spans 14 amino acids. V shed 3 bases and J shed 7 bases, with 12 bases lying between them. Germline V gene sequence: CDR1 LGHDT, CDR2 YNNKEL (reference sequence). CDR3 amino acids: CASSHLRGNGELFF. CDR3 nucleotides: TGTGCCAGCAGCCACCTGAGGGGAAACGGGGAGCTGTTTTTT.

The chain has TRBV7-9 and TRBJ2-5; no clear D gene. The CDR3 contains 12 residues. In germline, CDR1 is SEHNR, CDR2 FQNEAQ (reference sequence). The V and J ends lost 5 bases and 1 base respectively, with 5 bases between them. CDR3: CASSLRQETQYF. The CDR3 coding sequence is TGTGCCAGCAGCCTTCGCCAAGAGACCCAGTACTTC.

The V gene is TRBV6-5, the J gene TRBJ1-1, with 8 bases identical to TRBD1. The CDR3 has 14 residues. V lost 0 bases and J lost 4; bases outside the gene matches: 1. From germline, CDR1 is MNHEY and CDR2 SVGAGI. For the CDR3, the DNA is TGTGCCAGCAGTTACTCGACAGGGGTCACTGAAGCTTTCTTT. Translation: CASSYSTGVTEAFF.

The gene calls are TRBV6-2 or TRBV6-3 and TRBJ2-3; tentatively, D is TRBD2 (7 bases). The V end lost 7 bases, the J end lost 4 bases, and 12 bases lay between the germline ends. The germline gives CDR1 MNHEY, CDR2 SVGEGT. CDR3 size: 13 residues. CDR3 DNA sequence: TGTGCCAGCACCCCGGGGGGCGCAGATACGCAGTATTTT. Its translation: CASTPGGADTQYF.

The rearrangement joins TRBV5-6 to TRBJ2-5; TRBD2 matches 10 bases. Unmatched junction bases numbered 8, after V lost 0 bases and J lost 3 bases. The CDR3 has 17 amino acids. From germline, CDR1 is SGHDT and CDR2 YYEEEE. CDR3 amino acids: CASSLVFASGSEETQYF. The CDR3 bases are TGTGCCAGCAGCTTGGTTTTCGCTAGCGGGAGCGAAGAGACCCAGTACTTC. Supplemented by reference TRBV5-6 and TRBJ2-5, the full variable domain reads DAGVTQSPTHLIKTRGQQVTLRCSPKSGHDTVSWYQQALGQGPQFIFQYYEEEERQRGNFPDRFSGHQFPNYSSELNVNALLLGDSALYLCASSLVFASGSEETQYFGPGTRLLVL.

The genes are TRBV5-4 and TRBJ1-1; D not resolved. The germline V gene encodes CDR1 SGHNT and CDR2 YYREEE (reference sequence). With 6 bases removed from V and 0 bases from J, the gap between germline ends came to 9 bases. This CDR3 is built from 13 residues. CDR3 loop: CASIGAMNTEAFF. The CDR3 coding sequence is TGTGCCAGCATCGGTGCCATGAACACTGAAGCTTTCTTT.

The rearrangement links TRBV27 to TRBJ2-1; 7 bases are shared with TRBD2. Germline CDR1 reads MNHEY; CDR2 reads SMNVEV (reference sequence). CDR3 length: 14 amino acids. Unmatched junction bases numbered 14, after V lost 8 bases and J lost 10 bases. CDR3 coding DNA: TGTGCCAGCGGGGAAGGGACTACTTCTAAGGAGCAGTTCTTC. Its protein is CASGEGTTSKEQFF.

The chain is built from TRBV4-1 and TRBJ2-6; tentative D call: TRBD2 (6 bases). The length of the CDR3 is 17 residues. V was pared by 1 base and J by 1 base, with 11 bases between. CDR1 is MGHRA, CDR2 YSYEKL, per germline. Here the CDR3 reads CASSQVSGRSGANVLTF. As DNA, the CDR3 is TGCGCCAGCAGCCAAGTGTCAGGGAGGTCTGGGGCCAACGTCCTGACTTTC.

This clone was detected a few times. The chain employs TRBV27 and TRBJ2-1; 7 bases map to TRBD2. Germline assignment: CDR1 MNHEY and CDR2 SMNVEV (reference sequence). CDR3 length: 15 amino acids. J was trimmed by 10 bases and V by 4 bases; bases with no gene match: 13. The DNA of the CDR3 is TGTGCCAGCAGTTCGGACCGGGACTATATTTCGGAGCAGTTCTTC. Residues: CASSSDRDYISEQFF.

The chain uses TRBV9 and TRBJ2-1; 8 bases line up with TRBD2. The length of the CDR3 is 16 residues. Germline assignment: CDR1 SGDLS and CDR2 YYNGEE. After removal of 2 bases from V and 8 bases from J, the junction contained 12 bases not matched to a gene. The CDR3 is CASSVFKRGPLDEQFF. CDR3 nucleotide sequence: TGTGCCAGCAGCGTTTTCAAGCGGGGGCCTTTAGATGAGCAGTTCTTC.

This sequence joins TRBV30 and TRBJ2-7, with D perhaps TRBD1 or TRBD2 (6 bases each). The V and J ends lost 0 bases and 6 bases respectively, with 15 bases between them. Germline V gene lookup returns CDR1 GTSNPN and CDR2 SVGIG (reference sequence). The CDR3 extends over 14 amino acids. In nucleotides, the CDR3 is TGTGCCTGGAGTGTAGGGGGGACAAGGCTCGAGCAGTACTTC. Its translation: CAWSVGGTRLEQYF. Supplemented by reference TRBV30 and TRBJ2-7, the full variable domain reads SQTIHQWPATLVQPVGSPLSLECTVEGTSNPNLYWYRQAAGRGLQLLFYSVGIGQISSEVPQNLSASRPQDRQFILSSKKLLLSDSGFYLCAWSVGGTRLEQYFGPGTRLTVT.

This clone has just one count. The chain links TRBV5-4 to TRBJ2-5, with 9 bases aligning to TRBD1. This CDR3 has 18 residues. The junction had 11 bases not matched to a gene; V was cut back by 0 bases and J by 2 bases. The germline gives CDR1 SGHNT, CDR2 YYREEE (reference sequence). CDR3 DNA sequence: TGTGCCAGCAGCTTGGGAACCGGGACAGGGAGATTTCAAGAGACCCAGTACTTC. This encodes CASSLGTGTGRFQETQYF.

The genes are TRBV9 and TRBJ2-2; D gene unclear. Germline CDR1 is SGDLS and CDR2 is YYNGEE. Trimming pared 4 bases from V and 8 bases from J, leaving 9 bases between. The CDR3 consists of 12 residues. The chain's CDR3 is CASSPRVGELFF. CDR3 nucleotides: TGTGCCAGCAGCCCTAGGGTGGGGGAGCTGTTTTTT.

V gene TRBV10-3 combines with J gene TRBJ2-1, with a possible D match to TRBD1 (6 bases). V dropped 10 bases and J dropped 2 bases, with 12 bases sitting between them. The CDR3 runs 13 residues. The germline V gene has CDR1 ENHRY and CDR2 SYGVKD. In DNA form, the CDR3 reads TGTGCCAGCGCCGGGACAACCTACAATGAGCAGTTCTTC. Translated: CASAGTTYNEQFF.

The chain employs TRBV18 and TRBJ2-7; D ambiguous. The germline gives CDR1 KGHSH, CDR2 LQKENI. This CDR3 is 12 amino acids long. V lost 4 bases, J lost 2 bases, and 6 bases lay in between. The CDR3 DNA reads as TGTGCCAGCTCACAGGTGCCCTACGAGCAGTACTTC. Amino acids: CASSQVPYEQYF.

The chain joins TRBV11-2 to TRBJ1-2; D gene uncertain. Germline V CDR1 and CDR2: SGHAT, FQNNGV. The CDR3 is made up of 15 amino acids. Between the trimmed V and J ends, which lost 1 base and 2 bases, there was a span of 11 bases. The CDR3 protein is CASSLAEGWNYGYTF. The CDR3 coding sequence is TGTGCCAGCAGCTTAGCAGAAGGTTGGAACTATGGCTACACCTTC. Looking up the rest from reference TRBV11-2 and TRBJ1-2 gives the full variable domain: EAGVAQSPRYKIIEKRQSVAFWCNPISGHATLYWYQQILGQGPKLLIQFQNNGVVDDSQLPKDRFSAERLKGVDSTLKIQPAKLEDSAVYLCASSLAEGWNYGYTFGSGTRLTVV.

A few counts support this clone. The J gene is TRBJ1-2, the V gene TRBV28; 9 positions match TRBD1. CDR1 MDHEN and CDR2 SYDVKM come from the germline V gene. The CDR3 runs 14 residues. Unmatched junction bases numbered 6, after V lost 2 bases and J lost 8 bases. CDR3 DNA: TGTGCCAGCAGTTTAATTAATACAGGGGGCGGCTACACCTTC. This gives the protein CASSLINTGGGYTF.

CDR3 bases: TGCAGTGCTAGTAGGCAGGCCGATCCAAATTCACCCCTCCACTTT. Translation gives CSASRQADPNSPLHF. This chain uses TRBV20-1 with TRBJ1-6; no firm D call. The CDR3 is 15 amino acids. Trimming cost V 3 bases and J 7 bases, with 16 bases left between them. Germline CDR1 DFQATT, CDR2 SNEGSKA (reference sequence).